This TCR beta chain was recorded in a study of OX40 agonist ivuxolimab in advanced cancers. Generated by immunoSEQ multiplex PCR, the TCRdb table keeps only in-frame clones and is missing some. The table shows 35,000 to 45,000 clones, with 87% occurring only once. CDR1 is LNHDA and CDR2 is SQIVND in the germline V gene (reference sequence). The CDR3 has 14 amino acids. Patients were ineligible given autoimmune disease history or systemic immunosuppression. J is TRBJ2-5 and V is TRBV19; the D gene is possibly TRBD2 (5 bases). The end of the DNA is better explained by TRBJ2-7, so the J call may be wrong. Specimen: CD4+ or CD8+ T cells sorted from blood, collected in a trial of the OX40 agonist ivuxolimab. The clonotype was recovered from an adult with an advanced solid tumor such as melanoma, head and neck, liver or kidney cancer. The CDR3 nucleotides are TGTGCCAGTAGTAGAAGCGGAATTTCCTACGAGCAGTACTTC. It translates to CASSRSGISYEQYF.